This section outlines one TCR beta chain sequence together with its context. Per the original methods: Amplification from reference gene primers served as the basis for estimated nucleated cell counts. Assay: immunoSEQ multiplex PCR; the TCRdb copy retains only in-frame clones and omits some. V, J and clone size are those of that table, while D and trimming were read from the DNA. Here the sample spans tens of thousands of clones, around 90% being singletons. The CDR3 spans 15 residues. J gave up 1 base and V 7 bases, and 7 bases lay outside the gene matches. Looked up from germline, CDR1 is SNHLY and CDR2 is FYNNEI. The data originate from a study of blood T cell repertoires in COVID-19.

V is TRBV2 and J is TRBJ2-7; 10 positions match TRBD1. The receptor was derived from a human donor in a cohort sampled during active COVID-19. The sequencing input was peripheral blood. CDR3 sequence reads: CASTPGQGFSYEQYF. Here the CDR3 DNA reads TGTGCCAGCACCCCGGGACAGGGGTTTTCCTACGAGCAGTACTTC.